A single sample is the source of the 14 T cell receptor beta chains below, sequenced in a study of cytomegalovirus exposure and HLA in healthy donors. The study ran its PCR with 60 Vbeta and 13 Jbeta primers. This table comes from immunoSEQ multiplex PCR, and its TCRdb copy is limited to in-frame clones, with some not included. The data hold 55,000 to 70,000 clones, with approximately 63% observed a single time. Sequencing was done on a sample of PBMCs. Receptors were obtained from a woman aged 60-75 years in good health and CMV-seropositive.

This clone has only a few counts. The V and J genes are TRBV2 and TRBJ2-5; possibly TRBD2 for D (6 bases). Germline assignment: CDR1 SNHLY and CDR2 FYNNEI. The CDR3 extends over 16 amino acids. The V end was cut by 5 bases, the J end by 4 bases, with 20 bases between. The CDR3 DNA sequence: TGTGCCAGCAGTCTATCCGGAGGGAGTCTTGGAGAGACCCAGTACTTC. Its protein is CASSLSGGSLGETQYF. The full variable domain, with the rest looked up from reference TRBV2 and TRBJ2-5, is EPEVTQTPSHQVTQMGQEVILRCVPISNHLYFYWYRQILGQKVEFLVSFYNNEISEKSEIFDDQFSVERPDGSNFTLKIRSTKLEDSAMYFCASSLSGGSLGETQYFGPGTRLLVL.

This chain joins TRBV19 and TRBJ1-5; no clear D gene. The V and J ends lost 3 bases and 1 base respectively, with 13 bases between them. The CDR3 runs 16 residues. The germline CDR1 and CDR2 sequences are LNHDA and SQIVND (reference sequence). CDR3 bases: TGTGCCAGTAGTATTCCATTGGGGAGAAGCAATCAGCCCCAGCATTTT. Its protein product is CASSIPLGRSNQPQHF.

The chain combines TRBV27 with TRBJ1-1; D is uncertain. The V gene lost 5 bases and the J gene lost 6 bases, with 10 bases spanning the gap. The CDR3 length is 12 residues. Germline V gene sequence: CDR1 MNHEY, CDR2 SMNVEV (reference sequence). The CDR3 DNA reads TGTGCCAGCAGTAACTTTGCTTCTGAAGCTTTCTTT. It is translated as CASSNFASEAFF.

The V and J genes are TRBV10-3 and TRBJ1-1; 7 positions match TRBD1. The V gene end was trimmed by 2 bases and the J gene end by 1 base; junction bases not matched to a gene: 1. Per germline, CDR1 ENHRY and CDR2 SYGVKD. CDR3 size: 14 residues. The CDR3 DNA follows: TGTGCCATCAGTGAGGCAGGGGGGAACACTGAAGCTTTCTTT. Translation gives CAISEAGGNTEAFF.

This clone was detected only a few times. The chain links TRBV19 to TRBJ1-1; 7 bases are a match to TRBD1. The CDR3 sequence is 13 residues long. Germline V gives CDR1 LNHDA, CDR2 SQIVND (reference sequence). V shed 5 bases, J shed 8 bases, and the junction held 8 bases outside the gene matches. In nucleotides, the CDR3 is TGTGCCAGTAGTCCTCGGGACAGATCAGAAGCTTTCTTT. Encoded protein: CASSPRDRSEAFF.

This clone was observed a few times. This chain connects TRBV5-6 to TRBJ2-4, with a weak D call TRBD1 (5 bases). The CDR3 runs to 14 residues. The V and J ends lost 1 base and 0 bases respectively, with 5 bases between them. Germline CDR1 reads SGHDT; CDR2 reads YYEEEE. The CDR3 loop reads CASSLTGAKNIQYF. The CDR3 bases are TGTGCCAGCAGCTTGACAGGAGCCAAAAACATTCAGTACTTC. Variable domain in full (rest from reference TRBV5-6 and TRBJ2-4): DAGVTQSPTHLIKTRGQQVTLRCSPKSGHDTVSWYQQALGQGPQFIFQYYEEEERQRGNFPDRFSGHQFPNYSSELNVNALLLGDSALYLCASSLTGAKNIQYFGAGTRLSVL.

The count of this clone is one. J is TRBJ2-1 and V is TRBV4-1; possible D gene TRBD2, 7 bases. Germline V gives CDR1 MGHRA, CDR2 YSYEKL. The CDR3 loop spans 17 amino acids. Trimming left V 4 bases short and J 5 bases short, with 21 bases between. CDR3 amino acids: CASSPRGGRGGNNEQFF. The CDR3 region has the DNA TGCGCCAGCAGCCCCCGAGGGGGGAGGGGGGGCAACAATGAGCAGTTCTTC.

This clone has only a few counts. V gene TRBV12-5 combines with J gene TRBJ1-2, with 8 bases aligning to TRBD1. V lost 0 bases to trimming and J lost 4 bases; unmatched junction nucleotides: 16. Germline CDR1 and CDR2: LGHNT and FRNRAP. The CDR3 is 19 residues long. Here the CDR3 DNA reads TGTGCTAGTGGTTTGGTACCCCGCAGGGGGCTGAATTTTGTCTATGGCTACACCTTC. Translated, it gives CASGLVPRRGLNFVYGYTF.

The gene calls are TRBV7-8 and TRBJ2-5; 11 nucleotides align to TRBD2. After removal of 7 bases from V and 5 bases from J, the junction contained 9 bases not matched to a gene. CDR1 SGHVS and CDR2 FQNEAQ come from the germline V gene. This CDR3 region has 15 residues. The CDR3 DNA is TGTGCCAGCAATTTAGCGGGGGGGCGGTGGGAGACCCAGTACTTC. It specifies CASNLAGGRWETQYF.

This rearrangement joins TRBV11-3 to TRBJ1-1; D gene uncertain. V was pared by 1 base and J by 3 bases, with 9 bases between. Germline-derived CDR1 and CDR2 are SGHNT and YENEEA. CDR3 size: 14 residues. CDR3 region: CASSLGRRDTEAFF. CDR3 bases: TGTGCCAGCAGCTTAGGACGGAGGGACACTGAAGCTTTCTTT.

This sequence joins TRBV5-1 and TRBJ2-3; 11 bases match TRBD2. The CDR3 has 17 amino acids. The germline gives CDR1 SGHRS, CDR2 YFSETQ. The V and J ends lost 0 bases and 5 bases, in that order; junction bases with no gene match: 8. CDR3 protein: CASSLVRLAGGIDTQYF. The CDR3 DNA reads TGCGCCAGCAGCTTGGTGCGGCTAGCGGGGGGCATAGATACGCAGTATTTT.

The chain carries TRBV5-4 and TRBJ2-7; 8 bases map to TRBD1. The germline V gene has CDR1 SGHNT and CDR2 YYREEE (reference sequence). The CDR3 consists of 14 residues. V shed 3 bases and J 2 bases; nucleotides not matched to a gene: 4. The DNA for the CDR3 is TGTGCCAGCAGCTCCGGGACAGGCGCCTACGAGCAGTACTTC. It encodes CASSSGTGAYEQYF.

In its sample, this clone was seen a few times. This chain links TRBV7-9 with TRBJ1-1; D possibly corresponds to TRBD1 (5 bases). This CDR3 has 13 residues. Trimming removed 3 bases at V and 5 bases at J, with 10 bases between. CDR1 and CDR2 (germline): SEHNR, FQNEAQ (reference sequence). In DNA form, the CDR3 reads TGTGCCAGCAGCTTGGGGGGGATGACTGAAGCTTTCTTT. Its translation is CASSLGGMTEAFF. The full variable domain, rest sourced from reference TRBV7-9 and TRBJ1-1, is DTGVSQNPRHKITKRGQNVTFRCDPISEHNRLYWYRQTLGQGPEFLTYFQNEAQLEKSRLLSDRFSAERPKGSFSTLEIQRTEQGDSAMYLCASSLGGMTEAFFGQGTRLTVV.

CDR3 sequence reads: CASSPNGGDQETQYF. CDR3 DNA sequence: TGTGCCAGCAGCCCCAACGGCGGGGACCAAGAGACCCAGTACTTC. This chain links TRBV7-2 with TRBJ2-5; tentative D call: TRBD2 (6 bases). Germline CDR1 SGHTA, CDR2 FQGNSA. The CDR3 is 15 amino acids. V was cut by 5 bases and J by 0 bases, with 13 bases left in between. Combining the CDR3 with reference TRBV7-2 and TRBJ2-5 gives the whole variable domain GAGVSQSPSNKVTEKGKDVELRCDPISGHTALYWYRQSLGQGLEFLIYFQGNSAPDKSGLPSDRFSAERTGGSVSTLTIQRTQQEDSAVYLCASSPNGGDQETQYFGPGTRLLVL.